This T cell receptor beta chain was identified during a study of blood T cell repertoires in COVID-19. Unmatched junction bases numbered 4, after V lost 5 bases and J lost 1 base. The germline V gene encodes CDR1 KGHSH and CDR2 LQKENI. CDR3 length equals 15 residues. Clones were read by immunoSEQ multiplex PCR, and TCRdb kept only the in-frame ones, dropping some. The table lists about 380,000 clones, roughly 91% of them singletons, with more than 0.95% in the top ten. Participants spanned ages about 18 to 100 years and resided in roughly 26 US areas. Two negative PCRs, clearance, or symptom resolution were required of recovered Cohort 3 donors.

The sequencing input was PBMCs or T cells enriched from blood (not recorded which). J is TRBJ1-1 and V is TRBV18; the match to TRBD1 covers 10 bases. The clonotype originates from a young woman who had recovered from COVID-19. The CDR3 protein is CASSTGQGRNTEAFF. CDR3 DNA sequence: TGTGCCAGCTCAACGGGACAGGGGAGGAACACTGAAGCTTTCTTT.